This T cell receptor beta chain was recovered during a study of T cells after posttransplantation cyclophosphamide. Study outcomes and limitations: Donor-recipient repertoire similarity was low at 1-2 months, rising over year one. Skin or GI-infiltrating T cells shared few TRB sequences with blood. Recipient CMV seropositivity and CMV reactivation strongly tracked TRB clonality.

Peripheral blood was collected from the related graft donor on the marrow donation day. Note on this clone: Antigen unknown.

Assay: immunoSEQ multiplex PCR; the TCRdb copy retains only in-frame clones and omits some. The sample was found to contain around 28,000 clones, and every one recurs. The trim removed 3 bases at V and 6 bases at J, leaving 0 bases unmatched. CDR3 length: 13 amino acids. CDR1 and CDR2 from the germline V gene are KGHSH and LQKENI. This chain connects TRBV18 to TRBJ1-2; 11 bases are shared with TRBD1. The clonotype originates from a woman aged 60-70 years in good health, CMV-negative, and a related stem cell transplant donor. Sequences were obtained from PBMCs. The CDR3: CASSPGQGDGYTF. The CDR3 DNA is TGTGCCAGCTCACCGGGACAGGGGGATGGCTACACCTTC.